This TCR beta chain was recorded in a study of metastatic and nonmetastatic thyroid tumors. About the research overall: Repertoire data that came from the blood and tumor or nodule tissue of malignant and benign thyroid patients were compared.

Per the study methods: A papillary thyroid cancer distant-metastasis classifier was built from CDR3 differences across clinicopathological groups. TCRdb re-called the PCR reads through MiXCR. None of the V and J calls come from the authors' own analysis; TCRdb made them. The table shows around 27,000 clones, with about 15% occurring only once. This clone was detected many times. Its specificity is not known. V gave up 2 bases and J gave up 0 bases; unmatched junction bases: 7. The CDR3 sequence is 19 residues long. Germline-derived CDR1 and CDR2 are LNHDA and SQIVND (reference sequence). No treatment of any kind had been given to any patient before thyroid surgery. Study-wide results and limits: Significantly higher TCR beta diversity was reportedly seen in malignant thyroid tumors than benign nodules, in blood and tumor.

The material sequenced was blood. This TCR was recovered from a female donor with papillary thyroid cancer or a benign thyroid nodule (not recorded which). Some clones in this sample may be carry-over from other donors' samples. The rearrangement links TRBV19 to TRBJ2-3, with TRBD2 identical over 14 bases. The chain's CDR3 is CASSIRGGLAGVSTDTQYF. The CDR3 DNA reads as TGTGCCAGTAGTATACGAGGGGGACTAGCGGGAGTGAGCACAGATACGCAGTATTTT.